Here is one T cell receptor beta chain with its context. Measured with immunoSEQ multiplex PCR; TCRdb has only the in-frame clones, and not every one. There are nearly 85,000 clones in the sample; about 86% occur only once, and approximately 15% lies in the top ten. The data were taken from a study of blood T cell repertoires in COVID-19. V lost 6 bases and J 1 base, leaving 22 bases between the germline ends. Germline V gene lookup returns CDR1 ENHRY and CDR2 SYGVKD. This CDR3 is built from 18 residues. The clonotype was recovered from a woman in her sixties with acute or convalescent COVID-19. The material sequenced was peripheral blood. The gene calls are TRBV10-3 and TRBJ2-1; TRBD1 might be the D (7 bases). The chain's CDR3 is CAISPGLLPGGSYNEQFF. The CDR3 nucleotides read TGTGCCATCAGCCCGGGACTTCTACCAGGGGGATCCTACAATGAGCAGTTCTTC.